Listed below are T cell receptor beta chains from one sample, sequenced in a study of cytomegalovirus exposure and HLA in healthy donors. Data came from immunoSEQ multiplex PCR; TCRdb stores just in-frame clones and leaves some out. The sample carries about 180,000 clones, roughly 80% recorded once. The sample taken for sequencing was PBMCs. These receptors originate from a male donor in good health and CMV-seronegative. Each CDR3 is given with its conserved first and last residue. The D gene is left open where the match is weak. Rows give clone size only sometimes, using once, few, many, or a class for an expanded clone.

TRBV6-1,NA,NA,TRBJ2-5,TGTGCCAGCAGTGAAGTAGCAGTCCAAGAGACCCAGTACTTC,CASSEVAVQETQYF
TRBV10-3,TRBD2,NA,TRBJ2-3,TGTGCCATCAGTGAGTCGAGACGGGGGGGCACAGATACGCAGTATTTT,CAISESRRGGTDTQYF
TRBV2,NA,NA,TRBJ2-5,TGTGCCAGCAGCGAGCAAGGCGGCCGGGAGACCCAGTACTTC,CASSEQGGRETQYF
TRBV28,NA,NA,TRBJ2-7,TGTGCCAGCAGTTCACCGGGCCAGGGCCTCTACGAGCAGTACTTC,CASSSPGQGLYEQYF
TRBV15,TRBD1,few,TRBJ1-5,TGTGCCACCAGCAGAGATCGAGCAGGGGGCAGCAATCAGCCCCAGCATTTT,CATSRDRAGGSNQPQHF
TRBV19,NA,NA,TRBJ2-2,TGTGCCAGTAGTATGGGCCTCAACACCGGGGAGCTGTTTTTT,CASSMGLNTGELFF
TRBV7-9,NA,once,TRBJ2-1,TGTGCCAGCTCGGCAGGTGAGCAGTTCTTC,CASSAGEQFF
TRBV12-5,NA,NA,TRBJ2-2,TGTGCTAGTGCGAATAGCCCCGGGGAGCTGTTTTTT,CASANSPGELFF
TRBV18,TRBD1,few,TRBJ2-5,TGTGCCAGCTCACCTACAGGGGTGCAGGAGACCCAGTACTTC,CASSPTGVQETQYF
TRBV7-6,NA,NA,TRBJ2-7,TGTGCCAGCAGCTTAGACGACCGGACAGTAATCCCTCACTACGAGCAGTACTTC,CASSLDDRTVIPHYEQYF
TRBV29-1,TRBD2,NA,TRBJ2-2,TGCAGCGTTATAGCGGGAGGGCCTGCCGGGGAGCTGTTTTTT,CSVIAGGPAGELFF